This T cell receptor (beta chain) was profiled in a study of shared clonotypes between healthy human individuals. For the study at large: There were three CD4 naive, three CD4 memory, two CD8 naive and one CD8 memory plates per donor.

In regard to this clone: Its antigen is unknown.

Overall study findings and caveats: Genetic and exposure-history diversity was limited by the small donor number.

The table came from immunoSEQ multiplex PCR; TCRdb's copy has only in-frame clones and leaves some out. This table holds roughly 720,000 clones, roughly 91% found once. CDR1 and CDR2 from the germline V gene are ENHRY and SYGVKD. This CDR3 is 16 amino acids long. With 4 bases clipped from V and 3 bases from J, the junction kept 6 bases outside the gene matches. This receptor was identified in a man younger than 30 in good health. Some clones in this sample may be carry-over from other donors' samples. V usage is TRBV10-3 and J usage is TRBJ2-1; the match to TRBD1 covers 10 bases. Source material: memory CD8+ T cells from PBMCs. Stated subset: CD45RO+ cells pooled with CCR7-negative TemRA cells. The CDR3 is CAISVGQGFNYNEQFF. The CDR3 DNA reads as TGTGCCATCAGTGTGGGACAGGGGTTTAACTACAATGAGCAGTTCTTC.